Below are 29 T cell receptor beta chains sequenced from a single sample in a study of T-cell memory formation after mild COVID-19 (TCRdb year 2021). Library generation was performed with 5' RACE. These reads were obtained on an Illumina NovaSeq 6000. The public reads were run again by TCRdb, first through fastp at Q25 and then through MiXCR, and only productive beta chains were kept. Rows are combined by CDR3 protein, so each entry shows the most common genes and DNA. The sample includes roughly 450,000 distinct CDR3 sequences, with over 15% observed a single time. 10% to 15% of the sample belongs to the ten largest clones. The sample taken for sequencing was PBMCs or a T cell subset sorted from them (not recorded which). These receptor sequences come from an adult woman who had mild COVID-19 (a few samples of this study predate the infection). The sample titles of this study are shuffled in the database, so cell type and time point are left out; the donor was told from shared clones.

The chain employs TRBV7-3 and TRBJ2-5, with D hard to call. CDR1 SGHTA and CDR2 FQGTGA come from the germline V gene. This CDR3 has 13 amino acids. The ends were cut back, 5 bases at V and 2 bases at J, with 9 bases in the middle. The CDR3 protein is CASSPEIQETQYF. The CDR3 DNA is TGTGCCAGCAGCCCCGAGATACAAGAGACCCAGTACTTC. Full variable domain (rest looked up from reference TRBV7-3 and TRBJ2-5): GAGVSQTPSNKVTEKGKYVELRCDPISGHTALYWYRQSLGQGPEFLIYFQGTGAADDSGLPNDRFFAVRPEGSVSTLKIQRTERGDSAVYLCASSPEIQETQYFGPGTRLLVL.

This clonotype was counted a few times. In DNA, the CDR3 is TGTGCCAGCAGTCCTTGGACGGGGGTCGATGGCTACACCTTC. The encoded protein is CASSPWTGVDGYTF. V usage is TRBV6-6 and J usage is TRBJ1-2; possible D gene TRBD1, 5 bases. Germline V gene data show CDR1 as MNHNY and CDR2 as SVGAGI (reference sequence). CDR3 length: 14 amino acids. Trimming took 5 bases from V and 6 from J, leaving 16 bases between them.

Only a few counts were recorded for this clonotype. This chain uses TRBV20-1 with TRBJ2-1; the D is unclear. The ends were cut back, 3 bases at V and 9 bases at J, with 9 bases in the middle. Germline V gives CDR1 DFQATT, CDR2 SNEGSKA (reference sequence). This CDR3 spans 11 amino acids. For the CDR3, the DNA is TGCAGTGCTAGCGCGCTAAGTGAGCAGTTCTTC. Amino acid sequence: CSASALSEQFF.

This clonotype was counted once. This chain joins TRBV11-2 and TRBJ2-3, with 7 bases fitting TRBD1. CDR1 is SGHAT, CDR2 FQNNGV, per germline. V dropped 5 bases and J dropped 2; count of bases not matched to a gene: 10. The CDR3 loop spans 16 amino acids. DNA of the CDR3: TGTGCCAGCAGCGAACAGGGGTCGAGCCTCACAGATACGCAGTATTTT. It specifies CASSEQGSSLTDTQYF.

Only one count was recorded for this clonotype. In DNA form, the CDR3 reads TGCGCCAGCAGCTTCGACAGAAGCGGGGAGCTGTTTTTT. This codes for CASSFDRSGELFF. This chain uses TRBV5-1 with TRBJ2-2; weak D call: TRBD1 (5 bases). Trimming left V 2 bases short and J 7 bases short, with 9 bases between. The CDR3 extends over 13 amino acids. In germline, CDR1 is SGHRS, CDR2 YFSETQ.

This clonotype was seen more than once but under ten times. CDR3 bases: TGCGCCAGCGCTGGCGGGGACCTTTACGAGCAGTACTTC. Protein sequence: CASAGGDLYEQYF. V is TRBV5-1 and J is TRBJ2-7; D may be TRBD2 (6 bases). Germline CDR1 reads SGHRS; CDR2 reads YFSETQ. The length of the CDR3 is 13 residues. Trimming cost V 7 bases and J 4 bases, with 15 bases left between them.

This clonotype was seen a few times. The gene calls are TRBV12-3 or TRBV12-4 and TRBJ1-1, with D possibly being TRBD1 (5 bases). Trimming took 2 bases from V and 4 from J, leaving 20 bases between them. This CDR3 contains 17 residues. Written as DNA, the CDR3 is TGTGCCAGCAGTTTATCGGCAGGGAACGGTCTAAGCACTGAAGCTTTCTTT. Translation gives CASSLSAGNGLSTEAFF.

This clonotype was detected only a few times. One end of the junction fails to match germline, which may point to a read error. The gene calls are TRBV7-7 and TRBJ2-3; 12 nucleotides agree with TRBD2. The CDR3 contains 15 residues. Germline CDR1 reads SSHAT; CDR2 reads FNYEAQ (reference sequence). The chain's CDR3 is CASSTTSGRRDTQYF. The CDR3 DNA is TGTGCTAGCAGCACTACTAGCGGGAGGCGGGATACGCAGTATTTT. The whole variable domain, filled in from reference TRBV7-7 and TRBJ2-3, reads GAGVSQSPRYKVTKRGQDVTLRCDPISSHATLYWYQQALGQGPEFLTYFNYEAQPDKSGLPSDRFSAERPEGSISTLTIQRTEQRDSAMYRCASSTTSGRRDTQYFGPGTRLTVL.

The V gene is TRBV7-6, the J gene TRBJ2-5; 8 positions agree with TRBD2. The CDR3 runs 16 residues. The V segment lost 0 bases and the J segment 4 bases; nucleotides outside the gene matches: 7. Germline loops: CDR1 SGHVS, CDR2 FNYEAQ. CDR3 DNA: TGTGCCAGCAGCTTAGCCGCGGGGGGCCTCGGAGAGACCCAGTACTTC. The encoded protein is CASSLAAGGLGETQYF.

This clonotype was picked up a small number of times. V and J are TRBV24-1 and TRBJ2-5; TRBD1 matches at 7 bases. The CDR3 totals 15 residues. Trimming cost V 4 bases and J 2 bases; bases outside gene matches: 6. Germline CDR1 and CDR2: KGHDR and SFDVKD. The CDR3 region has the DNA TGTGCCACCAGTGACCCTACAGGGGCTCAAGAGACCCAGTACTTC. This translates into CATSDPTGAQETQYF.

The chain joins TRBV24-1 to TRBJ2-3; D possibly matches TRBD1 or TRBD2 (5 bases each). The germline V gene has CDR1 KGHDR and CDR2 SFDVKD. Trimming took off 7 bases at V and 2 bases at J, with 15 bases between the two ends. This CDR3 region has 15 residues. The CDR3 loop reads CATRDGDPATDTQYF. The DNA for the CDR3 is TGTGCCACCAGAGACGGGGACCCAGCCACAGATACGCAGTATTTT.

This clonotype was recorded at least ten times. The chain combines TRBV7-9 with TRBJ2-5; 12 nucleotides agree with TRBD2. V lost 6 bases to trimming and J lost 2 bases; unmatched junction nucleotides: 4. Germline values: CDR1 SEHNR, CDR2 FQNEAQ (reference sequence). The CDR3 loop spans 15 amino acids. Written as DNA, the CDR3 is TGTGCCAGCAGACTAGCGGGGGGCACACAAGAGACCCAGTACTTC. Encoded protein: CASRLAGGTQETQYF. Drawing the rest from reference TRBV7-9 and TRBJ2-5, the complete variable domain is DTGVSQNPRHKITKRGQNVTFRCDPISEHNRLYWYRQTLGQGPEFLTYFQNEAQLEKSRLLSDRFSAERPKGSFSTLEIQRTEQGDSAMYLCASRLAGGTQETQYFGPGTRLLVL.

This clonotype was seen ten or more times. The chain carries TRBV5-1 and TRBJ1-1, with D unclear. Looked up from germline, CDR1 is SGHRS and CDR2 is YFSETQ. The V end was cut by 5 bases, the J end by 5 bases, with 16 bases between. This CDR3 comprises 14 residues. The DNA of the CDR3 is TGCGCCAGCAGGATTTCGGAACGGCGGACTGAAGCTTTCTTT. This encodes CASRISERRTEAFF.

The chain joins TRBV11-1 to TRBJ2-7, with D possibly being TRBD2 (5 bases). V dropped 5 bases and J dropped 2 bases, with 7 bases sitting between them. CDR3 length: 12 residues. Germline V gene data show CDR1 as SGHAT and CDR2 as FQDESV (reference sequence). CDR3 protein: CASSRETYEQYF. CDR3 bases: TGTGCCAGCAGCCGGGAAACCTACGAGCAGTACTTC.

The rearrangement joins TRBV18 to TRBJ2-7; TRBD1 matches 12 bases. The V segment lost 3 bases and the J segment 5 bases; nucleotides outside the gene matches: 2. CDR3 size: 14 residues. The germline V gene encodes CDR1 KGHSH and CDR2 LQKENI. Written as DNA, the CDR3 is TGTGCCAGCTCACCGGGACAGGGGGCTCACGAGCAGTACTTC. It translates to CASSPGQGAHEQYF.

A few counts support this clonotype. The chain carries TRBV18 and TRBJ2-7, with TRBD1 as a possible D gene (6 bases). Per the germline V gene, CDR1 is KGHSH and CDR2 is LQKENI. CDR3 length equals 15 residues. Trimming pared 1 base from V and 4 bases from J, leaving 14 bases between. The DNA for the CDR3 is TGTGCCAGCTCACCACTACAGGGTGTGGGGTACGAGCAGTACTTC. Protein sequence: CASSPLQGVGYEQYF.

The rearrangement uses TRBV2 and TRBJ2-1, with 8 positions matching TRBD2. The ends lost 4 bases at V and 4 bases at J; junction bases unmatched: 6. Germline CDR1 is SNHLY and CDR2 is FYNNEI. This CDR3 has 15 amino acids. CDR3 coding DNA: TGTGCCAGCAGTGTCGCGGGGGGCCTTTACAATGAGCAGTTCTTC. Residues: CASSVAGGLYNEQFF.

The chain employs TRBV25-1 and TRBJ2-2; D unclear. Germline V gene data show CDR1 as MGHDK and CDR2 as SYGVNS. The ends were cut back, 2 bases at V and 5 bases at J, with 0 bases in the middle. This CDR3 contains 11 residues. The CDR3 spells CASSETGELFF. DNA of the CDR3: TGTGCCAGCAGTGAAACCGGGGAGCTGTTTTTT.

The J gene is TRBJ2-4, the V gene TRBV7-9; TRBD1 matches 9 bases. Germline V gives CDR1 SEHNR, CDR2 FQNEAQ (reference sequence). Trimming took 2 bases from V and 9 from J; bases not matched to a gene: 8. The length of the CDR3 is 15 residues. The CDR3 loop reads CASSLSARTGVIQYF. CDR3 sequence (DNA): TGTGCCAGCAGCTTAAGCGCCCGGACAGGGGTCATTCAGTACTTC.

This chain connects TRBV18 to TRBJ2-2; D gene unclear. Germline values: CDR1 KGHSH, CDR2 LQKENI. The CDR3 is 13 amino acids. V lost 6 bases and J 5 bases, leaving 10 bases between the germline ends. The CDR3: CASSTVETGELFF. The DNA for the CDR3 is TGTGCCAGCTCGACTGTCGAGACCGGGGAGCTGTTTTTT.

In DNA form, the CDR3 reads TGTGCCAGCAGCTTAGGTTTGGACAGGGTCGATGGTGAAGCTTTCTTT. The encoded protein is CASSLGLDRVDGEAFF. V usage is TRBV7-8 and J usage is TRBJ1-1; TRBD1 matches 8 bases. CDR3 length: 16 residues. V lost 1 base, J lost 7 bases, and 11 bases stayed unmatched. Germline-derived CDR1 and CDR2 are SGHVS and FQNEAQ.

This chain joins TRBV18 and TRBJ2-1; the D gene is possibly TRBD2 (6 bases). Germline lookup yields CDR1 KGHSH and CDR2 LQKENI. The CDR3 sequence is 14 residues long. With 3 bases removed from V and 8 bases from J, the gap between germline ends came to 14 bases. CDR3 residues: CASSPSMASDEQFF. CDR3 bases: TGTGCCAGCTCACCGAGTATGGCTAGCGATGAGCAGTTCTTC. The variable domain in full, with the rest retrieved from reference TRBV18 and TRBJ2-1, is NAGVMQNPRHLVRRRGQEARLRCSPMKGHSHVYWYRQLPEEGLKFMVYLQKENIIDESGMPKERFSAEFPKEGPSILRIQQVVRGDSAAYFCASSPSMASDEQFFGPGTRLTVL.

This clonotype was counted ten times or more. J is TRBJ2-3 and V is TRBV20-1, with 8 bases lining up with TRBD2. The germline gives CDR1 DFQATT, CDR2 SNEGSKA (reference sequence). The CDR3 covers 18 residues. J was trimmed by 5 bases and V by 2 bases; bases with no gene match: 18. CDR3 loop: CSARISGGSSGIKDTQYF. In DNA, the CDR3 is TGCAGTGCTAGAATCTCGGGAGGGAGTTCAGGGATCAAAGATACGCAGTATTTT.

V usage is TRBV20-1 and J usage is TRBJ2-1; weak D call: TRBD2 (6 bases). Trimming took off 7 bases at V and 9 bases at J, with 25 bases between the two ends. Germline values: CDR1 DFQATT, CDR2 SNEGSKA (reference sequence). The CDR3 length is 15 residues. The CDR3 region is CSVPKREFAHAEQFF. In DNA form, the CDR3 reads TGCAGTGTCCCCAAACGGGAGTTTGCGCACGCTGAGCAGTTCTTC.

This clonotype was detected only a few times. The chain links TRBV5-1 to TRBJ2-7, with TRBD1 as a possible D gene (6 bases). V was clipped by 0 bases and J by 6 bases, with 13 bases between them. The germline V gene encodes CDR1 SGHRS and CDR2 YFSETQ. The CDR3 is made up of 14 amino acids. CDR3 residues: CASSLVVRGSEQYF. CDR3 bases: TGCGCCAGCAGCTTGGTTGTCAGGGGAAGCGAGCAGTACTTC.

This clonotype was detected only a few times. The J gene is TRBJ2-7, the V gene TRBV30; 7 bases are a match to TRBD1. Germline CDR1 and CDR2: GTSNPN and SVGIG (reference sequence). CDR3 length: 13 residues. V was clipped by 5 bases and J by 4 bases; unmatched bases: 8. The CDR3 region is CAWGRQGLYEQYF. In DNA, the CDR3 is TGTGCCTGGGGTAGACAGGGCCTATACGAGCAGTACTTC. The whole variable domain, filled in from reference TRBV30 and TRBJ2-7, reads SQTIHQWPATLVQPVGSPLSLECTVEGTSNPNLYWYRQAAGRGLQLLFYSVGIGQISSEVPQNLSASRPQDRQFILSSKKLLLSDSGFYLCAWGRQGLYEQYFGPGTRLTVT.

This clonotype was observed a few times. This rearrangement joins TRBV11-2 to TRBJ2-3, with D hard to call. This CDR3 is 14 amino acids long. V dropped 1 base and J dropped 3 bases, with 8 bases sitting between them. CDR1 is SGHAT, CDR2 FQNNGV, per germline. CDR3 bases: TGTGCCAGCAGCTTAGGTACCGCGACAGATACGCAGTATTTT. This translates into CASSLGTATDTQYF.

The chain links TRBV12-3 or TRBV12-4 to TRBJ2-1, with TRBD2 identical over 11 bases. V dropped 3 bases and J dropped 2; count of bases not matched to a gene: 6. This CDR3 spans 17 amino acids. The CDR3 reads CASSLDRGLAAYNEQFF. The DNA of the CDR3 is TGTGCCAGCAGTTTGGACAGGGGACTAGCGGCCTACAATGAGCAGTTCTTC.

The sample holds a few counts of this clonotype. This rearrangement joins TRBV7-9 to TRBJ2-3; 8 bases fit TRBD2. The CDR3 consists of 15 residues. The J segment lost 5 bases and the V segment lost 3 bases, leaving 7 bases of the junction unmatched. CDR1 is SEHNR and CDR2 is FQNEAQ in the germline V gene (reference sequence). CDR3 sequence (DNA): TGTGCCAGCAGCTTGAACCGGGAGGGGTTAGATACGCAGTATTTT. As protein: CASSLNREGLDTQYF.